This T cell receptor beta chain was identified in a study of T cell responses to AZD1222 COVID-19 vaccine. Only in-frame clones appear in the TCRdb table, and some are missing; sequencing was by immunoSEQ multiplex PCR. The data contain over 100,000 clones, 80% to 85% of them singletons. This clone was observed a single time. Antigen: not known. V gave up 3 bases and J gave up 0 bases, with 7 bases separating them. The CDR3 length is 14 residues. Germline V gene data show CDR1 as KGHDR and CDR2 as SFDVKD. Study-level findings and limits: Clonal diversity was possibly underestimated, and white British individuals and females predominated among donors.

This material consisted of peripheral blood, taken on day 0 of AZD1222 vaccination. This clonotype was obtained from an adult in good health. The chain uses TRBV24-1 and TRBJ1-1; D unclear. Here the CDR3 reads CATSDGLMNTEAFF. DNA for the CDR3: TGTGCCACCAGTGATGGGCTCATGAACACTGAAGCTTTCTTT.